This TCR beta chain originates from a study of CD8 T cells in ankylosing spondylitis. The study's findings and limits: Disease-linked clones proved CD8+ and comparatively uncommon in peripheral blood.

MiXCR, applied by TCRdb to the 5' RACE reads, yields one record per CDR3 protein. The sample includes 250,000 or so distinct CDR3 sequences, around 11% of them seen just once. This clonotype has at least ten counts. Its antigen remains unidentified. This sequence originates from a male donor with ankylosing spondylitis or in good health (not recorded which). Sequenced: blood, either unsorted or a sorted T cell fraction (not recorded which).

CDR3: CASSLNPDQPQHF. The CDR3 bases are TGCGCCAGCAGCTTGAATCCTGATCAGCCCCAGCATTTT. The chain recombines TRBV5-1 with TRBJ1-5; D is ambiguous. CDR1 SGHRS and CDR2 YFSETQ come from the germline V gene. V lost 1 base and J lost 5, with 7 bases in between. This CDR3 has 13 amino acids.